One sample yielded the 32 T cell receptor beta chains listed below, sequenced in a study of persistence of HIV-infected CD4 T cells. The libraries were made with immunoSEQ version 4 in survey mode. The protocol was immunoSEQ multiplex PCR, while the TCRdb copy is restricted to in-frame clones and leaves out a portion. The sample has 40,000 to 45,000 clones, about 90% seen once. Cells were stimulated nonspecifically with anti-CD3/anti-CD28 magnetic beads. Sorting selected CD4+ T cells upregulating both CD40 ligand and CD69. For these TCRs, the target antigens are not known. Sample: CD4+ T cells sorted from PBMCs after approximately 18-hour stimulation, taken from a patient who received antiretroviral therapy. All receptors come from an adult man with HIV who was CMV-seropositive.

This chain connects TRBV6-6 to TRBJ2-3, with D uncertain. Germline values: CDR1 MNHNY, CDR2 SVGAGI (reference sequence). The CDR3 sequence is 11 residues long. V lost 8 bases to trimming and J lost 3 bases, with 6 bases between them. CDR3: CASLKTDTQYF. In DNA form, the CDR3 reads TGTGCCAGCCTTAAGACAGATACGCAGTATTTT.

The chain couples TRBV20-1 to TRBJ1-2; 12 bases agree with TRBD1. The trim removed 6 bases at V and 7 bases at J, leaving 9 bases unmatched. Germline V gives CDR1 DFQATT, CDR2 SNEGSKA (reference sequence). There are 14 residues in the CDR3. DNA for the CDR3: TGCAGTGCCAGTAGTGGGACAGGGGGCATTGGCTACACCTTC. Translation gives CSASSGTGGIGYTF.

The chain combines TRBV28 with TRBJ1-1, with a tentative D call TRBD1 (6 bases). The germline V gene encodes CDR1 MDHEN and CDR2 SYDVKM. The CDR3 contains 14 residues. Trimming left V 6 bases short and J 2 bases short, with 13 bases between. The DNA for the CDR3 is TGTGCCAGCAGACCCGGGACATATAACACTGAAGCTTTCTTT. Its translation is CASRPGTYNTEAFF.

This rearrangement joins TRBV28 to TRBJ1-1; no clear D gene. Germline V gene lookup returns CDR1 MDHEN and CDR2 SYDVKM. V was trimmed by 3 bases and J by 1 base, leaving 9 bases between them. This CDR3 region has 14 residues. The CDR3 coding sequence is TGTGCCAGCAGTTTGGTTCACAGGAACACTGAAGCTTTCTTT. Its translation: CASSLVHRNTEAFF.

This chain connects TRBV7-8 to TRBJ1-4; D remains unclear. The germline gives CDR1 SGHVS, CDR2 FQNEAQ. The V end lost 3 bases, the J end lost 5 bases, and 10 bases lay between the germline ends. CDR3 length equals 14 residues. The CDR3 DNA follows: TGTGCCAGCAGCTTGGCGGGCTTAAATGAAAAACTGTTTTTT. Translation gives CASSLAGLNEKLFF.

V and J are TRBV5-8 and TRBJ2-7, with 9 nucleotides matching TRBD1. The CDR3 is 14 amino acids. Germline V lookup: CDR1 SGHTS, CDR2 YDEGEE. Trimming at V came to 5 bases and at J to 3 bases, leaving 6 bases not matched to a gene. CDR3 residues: CASRLPGQGYEQYF. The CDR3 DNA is TGTGCCAGCAGACTACCGGGACAGGGCTACGAGCAGTACTTC.

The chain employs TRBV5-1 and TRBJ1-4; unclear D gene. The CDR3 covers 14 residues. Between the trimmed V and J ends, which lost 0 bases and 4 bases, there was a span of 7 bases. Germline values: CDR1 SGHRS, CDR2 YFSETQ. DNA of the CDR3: TGCGCCAGCAGCTTGGGTAATATTAATGAAAAACTGTTTTTT. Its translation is CASSLGNINEKLFF. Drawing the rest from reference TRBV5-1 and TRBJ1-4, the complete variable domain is KAGVTQTPRYLIKTRGQQVTLSCSPISGHRSVSWYQQTPGQGLQFLFEYFSETQRNKGNFPGRFSGRQFSNSRSEMNVSTLELGDSALYLCASSLGNINEKLFFGSGTQLSVL.

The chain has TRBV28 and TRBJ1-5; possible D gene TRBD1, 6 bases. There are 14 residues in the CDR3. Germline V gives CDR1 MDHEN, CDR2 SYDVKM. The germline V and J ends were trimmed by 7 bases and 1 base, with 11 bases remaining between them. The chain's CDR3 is CASNPQGSNQPQHF. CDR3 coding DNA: TGTGCCAGCAATCCACAGGGCAGCAATCAGCCCCAGCATTTT.

The CDR3 loop is CAISELNEQYF. The CDR3 coding sequence is TGTGCCATCAGTGAGTTAAACGAGCAGTACTTC. V usage is TRBV10-3 and J usage is TRBJ2-7; D call uncertain. The V gene's germline CDR1 is ENHRY and CDR2 SYGVKD. The CDR3 is made up of 11 amino acids. V dropped 1 base and J dropped 5 bases, with 3 bases sitting between them.

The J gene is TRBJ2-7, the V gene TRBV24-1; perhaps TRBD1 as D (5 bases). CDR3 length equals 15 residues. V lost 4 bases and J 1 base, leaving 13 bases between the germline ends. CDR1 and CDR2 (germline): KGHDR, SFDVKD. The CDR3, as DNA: TGTGCCACCAGTGAAGGAAGGACACCATCCTACGAGCAGTACTTC. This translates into CATSEGRTPSYEQYF.

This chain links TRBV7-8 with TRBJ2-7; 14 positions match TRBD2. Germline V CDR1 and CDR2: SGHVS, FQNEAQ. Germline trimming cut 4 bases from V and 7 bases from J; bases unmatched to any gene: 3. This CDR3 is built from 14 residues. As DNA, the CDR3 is TGTGCCAGCAGCTGGGGACTAGCGGGGGAAGAGCAGTACTTC. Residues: CASSWGLAGEEQYF.

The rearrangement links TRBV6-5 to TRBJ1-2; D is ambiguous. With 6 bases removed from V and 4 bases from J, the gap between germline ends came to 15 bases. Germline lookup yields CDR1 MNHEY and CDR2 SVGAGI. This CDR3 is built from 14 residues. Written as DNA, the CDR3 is TGTGCCAGCAGCGGGGTTCGGGCCCCCTATGGCTACACCTTC. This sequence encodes CASSGVRAPYGYTF.

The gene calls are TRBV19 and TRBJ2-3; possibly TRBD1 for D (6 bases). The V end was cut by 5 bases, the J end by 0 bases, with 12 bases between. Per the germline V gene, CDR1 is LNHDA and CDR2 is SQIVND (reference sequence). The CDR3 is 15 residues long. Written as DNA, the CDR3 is TGTGCCAGTAGTCCAGGGGATTCTAGCACAGATACGCAGTATTTT. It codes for CASSPGDSSTDTQYF.

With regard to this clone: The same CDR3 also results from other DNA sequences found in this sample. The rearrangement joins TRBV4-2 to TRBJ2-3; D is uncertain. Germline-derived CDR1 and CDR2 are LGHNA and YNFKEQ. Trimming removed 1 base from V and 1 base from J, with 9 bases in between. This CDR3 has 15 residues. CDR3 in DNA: TGTGCCAGCAGCCAAGGTGGCTCCGGCACAGATACGCAGTATTTT. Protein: CASSQGGSGTDTQYF.

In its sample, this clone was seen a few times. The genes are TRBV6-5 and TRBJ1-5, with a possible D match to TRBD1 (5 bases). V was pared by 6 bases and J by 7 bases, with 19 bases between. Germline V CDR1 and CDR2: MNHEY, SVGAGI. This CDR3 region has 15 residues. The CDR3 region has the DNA TGTGCCAGCAGCCCCCAACCCCAGGGTACCCAGCCCCAGCATTTT. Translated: CASSPQPQGTQPQHF.

The DNA of the CDR3 is TGTGCCAGCAGCCCCCGGCCTAGCTCCTATAATTCACCCCTCCACTTT. This sequence encodes CASSPRPSSYNSPLHF. The V and J genes are TRBV6-2 or TRBV6-3 and TRBJ1-6, with unresolved D. The length of the CDR3 is 16 residues. V lost 6 bases and J 0 bases, leaving 12 bases between the germline ends. CDR1 and CDR2 from the germline V gene are MNHEY and SVGEGT.

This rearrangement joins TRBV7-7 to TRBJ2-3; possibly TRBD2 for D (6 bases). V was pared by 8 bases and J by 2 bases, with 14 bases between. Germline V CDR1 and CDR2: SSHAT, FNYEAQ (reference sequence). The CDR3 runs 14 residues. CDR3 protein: CASGNGGDTDTQYF. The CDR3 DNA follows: TGTGCCAGCGGGAATGGCGGGGACACAGATACGCAGTATTTT.

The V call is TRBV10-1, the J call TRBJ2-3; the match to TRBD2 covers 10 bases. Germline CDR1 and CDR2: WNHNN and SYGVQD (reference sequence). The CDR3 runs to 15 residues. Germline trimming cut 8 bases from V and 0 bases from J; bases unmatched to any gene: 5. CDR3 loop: CASSPSGRSTDTQYF. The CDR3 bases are TGCGCCAGCTCCCCTAGCGGGAGAAGCACAGATACGCAGTATTTT.

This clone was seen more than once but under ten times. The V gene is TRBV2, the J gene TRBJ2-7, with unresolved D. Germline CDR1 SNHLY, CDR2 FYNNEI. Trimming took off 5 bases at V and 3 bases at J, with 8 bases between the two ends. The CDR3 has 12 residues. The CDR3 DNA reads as TGTGCCAGCAGTACAGTGATCTACGAGCAGTACTTC. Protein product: CASSTVIYEQYF.

The CDR3 coding sequence is TGTGCCAGCACCTCCGGACAGTTGAGCTATCAGCCCCAGCATTTT. It encodes CASTSGQLSYQPQHF. The chain combines TRBV28 with TRBJ1-5; D is perhaps TRBD1 (6 bases). The V gene's germline CDR1 is MDHEN and CDR2 SYDVKM. V was trimmed by 7 bases and J by 5 bases, leaving 18 bases between them. The CDR3 runs 15 residues.

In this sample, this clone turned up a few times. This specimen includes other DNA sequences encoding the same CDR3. CDR3 nucleotide sequence: TGTGCCAGCAGTTTAGGAGGGGATGAAAAACTGTTTTTT. This sequence encodes CASSLGGDEKLFF. The chain links TRBV28 to TRBJ1-4; maybe TRBD1 (5 bases). Germline lookup yields CDR1 MDHEN and CDR2 SYDVKM. Trimming left V 2 bases short and J 6 bases short, with 7 bases between. There are 13 residues in the CDR3.

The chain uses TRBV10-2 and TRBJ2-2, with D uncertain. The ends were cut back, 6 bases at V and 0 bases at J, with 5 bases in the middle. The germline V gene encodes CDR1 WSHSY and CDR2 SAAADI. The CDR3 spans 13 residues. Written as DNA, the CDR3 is TGCGCCAGCAGGCCCTCGAACACCGGGGAGCTGTTTTTT. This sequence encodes CASRPSNTGELFF.

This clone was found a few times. CDR3 in DNA: TGCAGTGCAGGATTTAGATGGGAAGCTTTCTTT. It translates to CSAGFRWEAFF. V usage is TRBV20-1 and J usage is TRBJ1-1; the D is unclear. Germline CDR1 reads DFQATT; CDR2 reads SNEGSKA (reference sequence). The CDR3 totals 11 residues. V lost 6 bases, J lost 8 bases, and 13 bases lay in between.

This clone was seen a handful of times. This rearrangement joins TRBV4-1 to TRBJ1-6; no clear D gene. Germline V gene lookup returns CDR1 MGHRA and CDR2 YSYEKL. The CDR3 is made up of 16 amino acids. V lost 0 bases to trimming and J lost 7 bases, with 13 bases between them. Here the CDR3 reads CASSQETRAGNSPLHF. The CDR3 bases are TGCGCCAGCAGCCAAGAGACGCGAGCGGGGAATTCACCCCTCCACTTT.

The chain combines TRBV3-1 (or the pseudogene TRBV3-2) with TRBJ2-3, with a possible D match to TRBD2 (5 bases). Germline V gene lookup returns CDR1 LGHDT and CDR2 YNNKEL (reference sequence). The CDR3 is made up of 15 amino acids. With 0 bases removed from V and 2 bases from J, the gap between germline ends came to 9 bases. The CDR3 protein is CASSQERAITDTQYF. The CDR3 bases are TGTGCCAGCAGCCAAGAGAGGGCTATCACAGATACGCAGTATTTT.

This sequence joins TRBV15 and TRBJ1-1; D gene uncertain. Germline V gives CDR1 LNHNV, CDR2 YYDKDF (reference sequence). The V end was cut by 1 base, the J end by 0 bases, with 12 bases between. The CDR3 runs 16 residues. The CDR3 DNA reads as TGTGCCACCAGCAGAGGGAAAGGAATGATGAACACTGAAGCTTTCTTT. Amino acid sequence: CATSRGKGMMNTEAFF.

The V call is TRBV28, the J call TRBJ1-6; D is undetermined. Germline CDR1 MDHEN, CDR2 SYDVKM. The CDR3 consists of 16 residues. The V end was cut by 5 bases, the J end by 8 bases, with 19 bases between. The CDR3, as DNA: TGTGCCAGCAGTGTCGGACTCCCCTTTTCAGATTCACCCCTCCACTTT. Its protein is CASSVGLPFSDSPLHF.

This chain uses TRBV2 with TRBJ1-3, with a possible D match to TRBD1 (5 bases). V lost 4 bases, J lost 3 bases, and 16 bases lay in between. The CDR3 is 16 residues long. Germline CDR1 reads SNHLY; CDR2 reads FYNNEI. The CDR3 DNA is TGTGCCAGCAGTGTTAATTTGGGCCAGGGTGGAAACACCATATATTTT. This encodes CASSVNLGQGGNTIYF.

The CDR3 coding sequence is TGTGCCTGGAGCGAACAGGGAAACACTGAAGCTTTCTTT. Its translation: CAWSEQGNTEAFF. The chain joins TRBV30 to TRBJ1-1; D possibly corresponds to TRBD1 (6 bases). V lost 3 bases and J 2 bases, leaving 10 bases between the germline ends. The CDR3 spans 13 residues. Germline V CDR1 and CDR2: GTSNPN, SVGIG (reference sequence).

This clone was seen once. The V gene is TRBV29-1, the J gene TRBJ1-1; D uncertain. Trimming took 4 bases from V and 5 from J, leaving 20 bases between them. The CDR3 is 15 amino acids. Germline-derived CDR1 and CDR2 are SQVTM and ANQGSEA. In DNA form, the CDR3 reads TGCAGCGTTGCGGATTGGGGAAGGAGTAGGACTGAAGCTTTCTTT. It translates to CSVADWGRSRTEAFF.

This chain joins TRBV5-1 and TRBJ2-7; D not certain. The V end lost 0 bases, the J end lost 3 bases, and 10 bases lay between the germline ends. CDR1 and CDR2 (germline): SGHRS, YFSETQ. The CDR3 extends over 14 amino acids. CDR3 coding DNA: TGCGCCAGCAGCTTGGGGGGAAGGGACTACGAGCAGTACTTC. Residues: CASSLGGRDYEQYF. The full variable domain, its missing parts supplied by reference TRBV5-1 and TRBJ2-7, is KAGVTQTPRYLIKTRGQQVTLSCSPISGHRSVSWYQQTPGQGLQFLFEYFSETQRNKGNFPGRFSGRQFSNSRSEMNVSTLELGDSALYLCASSLGGRDYEQYFGPGTRLTVT.

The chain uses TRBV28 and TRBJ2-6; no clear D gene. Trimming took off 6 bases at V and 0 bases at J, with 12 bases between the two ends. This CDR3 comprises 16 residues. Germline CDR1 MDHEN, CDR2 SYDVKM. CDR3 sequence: CASSLIESSGANVLTF. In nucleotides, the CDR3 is TGTGCCAGCAGCTTGATTGAGAGCTCTGGGGCCAACGTCCTGACTTTC.